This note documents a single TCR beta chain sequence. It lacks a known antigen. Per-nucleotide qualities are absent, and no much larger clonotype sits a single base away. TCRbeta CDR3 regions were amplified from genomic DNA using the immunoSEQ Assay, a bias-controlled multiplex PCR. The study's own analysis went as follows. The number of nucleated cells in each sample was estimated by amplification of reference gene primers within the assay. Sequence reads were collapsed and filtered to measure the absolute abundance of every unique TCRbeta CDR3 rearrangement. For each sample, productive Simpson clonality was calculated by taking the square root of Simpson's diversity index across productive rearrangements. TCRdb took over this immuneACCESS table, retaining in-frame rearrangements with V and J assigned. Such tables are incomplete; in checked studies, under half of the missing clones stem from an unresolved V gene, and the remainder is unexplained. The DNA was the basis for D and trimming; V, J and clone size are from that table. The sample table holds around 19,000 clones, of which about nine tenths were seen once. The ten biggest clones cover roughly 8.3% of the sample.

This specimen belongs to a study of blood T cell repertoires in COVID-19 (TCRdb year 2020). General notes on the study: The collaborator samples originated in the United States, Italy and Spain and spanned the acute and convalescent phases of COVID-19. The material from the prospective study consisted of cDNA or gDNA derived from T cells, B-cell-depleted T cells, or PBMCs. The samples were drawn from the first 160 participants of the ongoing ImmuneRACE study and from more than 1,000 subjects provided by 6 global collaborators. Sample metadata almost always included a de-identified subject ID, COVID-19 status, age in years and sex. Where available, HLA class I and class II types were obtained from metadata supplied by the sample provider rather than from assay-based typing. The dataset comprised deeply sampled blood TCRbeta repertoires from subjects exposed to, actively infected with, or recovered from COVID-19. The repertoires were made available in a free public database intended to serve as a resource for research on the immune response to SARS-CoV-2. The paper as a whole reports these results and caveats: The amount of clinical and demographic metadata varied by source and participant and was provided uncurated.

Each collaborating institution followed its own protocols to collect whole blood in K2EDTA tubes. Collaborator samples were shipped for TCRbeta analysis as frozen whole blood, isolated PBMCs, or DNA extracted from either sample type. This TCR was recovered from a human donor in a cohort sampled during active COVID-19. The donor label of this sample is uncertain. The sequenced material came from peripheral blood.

The sequenced DNA is TGTGCCAGCAGCGCCGCCATAGGTGAAGCGGGACGCGGCGAGCAGTACTTC. Translated, this is CASSAAIGEAGRGEQYF. The sequence is built from TRBV7-8 and TRBJ2-7, with TRBD2 matching 7 junction bases. The CDR3 sequence holds 17 residues, the cysteine and phenylalanine included. The CDR3 DNA has 51 bases and is translated from base 1. From a lookup of the germline V gene, CDR1 and CDR2 are SGHVS and FQNEAQ. V is pruned by 5 bases and J by 6 bases, leaving 19 bases of the junction without a gene match.